The present entry profiles one T cell receptor (beta chain) with its context. This sample stems from a study of cytomegalovirus exposure and HLA in healthy donors. With 60 Vbeta and 13 Jbeta primers, the PCR was carried out. The assay was immunoSEQ multiplex PCR, and TCRdb's table has in-frame clones only and misses some. The sample records 140,000 to 150,000 clones, around 72% being singletons. Deletions cut 1 base from V and 3 bases from J, with 19 bases between. The germline V gene has CDR1 GTSNPN and CDR2 SVGIG (reference sequence). This CDR3 has 16 amino acids. The sequence derives from a man aged 35 to 55 in good health and CMV-seronegative. The chain couples TRBV30 to TRBJ2-7; a possible D gene is TRBD2 (6 bases). Sequencing was performed on PBMCs. The CDR3 nucleotides are TGTGCCTGGAGTGGAGTCCCGGCTAGCGATTACTACGAGCAGTACTTC. Its translation is CAWSGVPASDYYEQYF.